This is a list of T cell receptor beta chains from one sample in a study of shared clonotypes between healthy human individuals. Sequenced by immunoSEQ multiplex PCR; TCRdb stores in-frame clones only, minus some. The sample holds about 2.2 million clones, about 93% seen once. Material: naive CD8+ T cells from PBMCs. These receptors all stem from a man aged 18 to 29 in good health. Some clones in this sample may be carry-over from other donors' samples. CDR3s include the opening cysteine and the closing phenylalanine or tryptophan. A D gene is named only where the DNA matches it firmly. Rows give clone size only sometimes, using once, few, many, or a class for an expanded clone.

abundance | j_gene | v_gene | d_gene | len | CDR3aa | CDR3nt
once | TRBJ2-1 | TRBV25-1 | TRBD1 | 16 | CASSERTGEIYNEQFF | TGTGCCAGCAGTGAAAGGACAGGGGAAATTTACAATGAGCAGTTCTTC
- | TRBJ1-2 | TRBV28 | - | 12 | CASSLSGYGYTF | TGTGCCAGCAGTTTATCGGGATATGGCTACACCTTC
- | TRBJ2-1 | TRBV27 | - | 14 | CASSLSRSAIEQFF | TGTGCCAGCAGTTTATCGCGCTCGGCAATCGAGCAGTTCTTC
- | TRBJ1-5 | TRBV13 | - | 14 | CASSPQWGNQPQHF | TGTGCCAGCAGCCCCCAGTGGGGCAATCAGCCCCAGCATTTT
- | TRBJ2-7 | TRBV9 | TRBD2 | 14 | CASSGSGTGDEQYF | TGTGCCAGCAGCGGTAGCGGGACCGGGGACGAGCAGTACTTC
once | TRBJ2-7 | TRBV11-2 | - | 13 | CASSFNGIYEQYF | TGTGCCAGCAGCTTTAACGGGATCTACGAGCAGTACTTC
once | TRBJ1-5 | TRBV6-1 | TRBD1 | 14 | CASSDPGQAQPQHF | TGTGCCAGCAGTGACCCGGGACAGGCACAGCCCCAGCATTTT
- | TRBJ2-7 | TRBV5-6 | - | 11 | CASSAGGEQYF | TGTGCCAGCAGCGCAGGGGGGGAGCAGTACTTC
- | TRBJ2-6 | TRBV10-3 | - | 17 | CAISAKTDSSGANVLTF | TGTGCCATCAGTGCCAAGACGGACAGCTCTGGGGCCAACGTCCTGACTTTC
- | TRBJ2-4 | TRBV27 | - | 15 | CASSPGAVPKNIQYF | TGTGCCAGCAGTCCAGGGGCGGTACCCAAAAACATTCAGTACTTC
- | TRBJ2-1 | TRBV27 | TRBD2 | 17 | CASSFSVAGLAYNEQFF | TGTGCCAGCAGTTTCTCGGTAGCGGGGCTTGCCTACAATGAGCAGTTCTTC
- | TRBJ2-7 | TRBV29-1 | TRBD1 | 14 | CSVLSGQGTYEQYF | TGCAGCGTTCTTTCCGGACAGGGGACCTACGAGCAGTACTTC
- | TRBJ2-1 | TRBV14 | - | 13 | CASSQVRGNEQFF | TGTGCCAGCAGCCAAGTTCGTGGCAATGAGCAGTTCTTC
- | TRBJ1-1 | TRBV9 | TRBD1 | 14 | CASSVAGGRTEAFF | TGTGCCAGCAGCGTAGCAGGGGGCAGGACTGAAGCTTTCTTT
- | TRBJ2-5 | TRBV10-3 | - | 16 | CAISESRGRYQETQYF | TGTGCCATCAGTGAGTCCCGAGGCAGGTACCAAGAGACCCAGTACTTC
- | TRBJ2-7 | TRBV6-1 | - | 16 | CASSEFFAGTAYEQYF | TGTGCCAGCAGTGAATTCTTTGCGGGAACAGCCTACGAGCAGTACTTC
- | TRBJ1-5 | TRBV6-6 | TRBD1 | 15 | CASSYDRGFDQPQHF | TGTGCCAGCAGTTACGACAGGGGCTTCGATCAGCCCCAGCATTTT
- | TRBJ2-7 | TRBV9 | TRBD1 | 15 | CASSGTGMSSYEQYF | TGTGCCAGCAGTGGGACAGGGATGAGCTCCTACGAGCAGTACTTC
- | TRBJ2-1 | TRBV2 | TRBD1 | 15 | CASREGQGARNEQFF | TGTGCCAGCAGGGAGGGACAGGGGGCGCGGAATGAGCAGTTCTTC
- | TRBJ1-4 | TRBV15 | - | 15 | CATSRGSRGKEKLFF | TGTGCCACCAGCAGAGGTTCTAGGGGGAAGGAAAAACTGTTTTTT
- | TRBJ1-2 | TRBV28 | TRBD1 | 12 | CASRTGNYGYTF | TGTGCCAGCCGGACAGGCAACTATGGCTACACCTTC
- | TRBJ2-7 | TRBV6-5 | TRBD2 | 15 | CASSWLAGRAYEQYF | TGTGCCAGCAGTTGGCTAGCGGGAAGAGCCTACGAGCAGTACTTC
- | TRBJ2-1 | TRBV7-2 | - | 14 | CASSQSTTYNEQFF | TGTGCCAGCAGCCAATCGACTACCTACAATGAGCAGTTCTTC